Presented here are 13 T cell receptor beta chains from one specimen sequenced in a study of cytomegalovirus exposure and HLA in healthy donors (dated by TCRdb to about 2017). The library was made by the immunoSEQ multiplex PCR assay. In TCRdb, the immuneACCESS table is reduced to in-frame sequences with V and J assigned. These tables do not hold every clone; where another copy was compared, an unresolved V gene accounts for under half, and the others remain unexplained. The table for this sample lists roughly 120,000 clones; 88% of them were counted only once. The ten largest clones add up to around 6% of the sample. The sequencing input was PBMCs. The receptors were sampled from a woman younger than 35 in good health and CMV-seropositive.

The chain recombines TRBV11-2 with TRBJ2-2, with 7 bases that match TRBD1. Germline CDR1 is SGHAT and CDR2 is FQNNGV. V trimming: 1 base; J trimming: 4 bases; junction bases outside the gene matches: 3. The CDR3 runs to 15 residues. The CDR3 spells CASSLGTGTTGELFF. Here the CDR3 DNA reads TGTGCCAGCAGCTTAGGGACAGGAACCACCGGGGAGCTGTTTTTT.

V and J are TRBV5-5 and TRBJ2-3; D may be TRBD2 (6 bases). V dropped 4 bases and J dropped 2 bases, with 17 bases sitting between them. Germline assignment: CDR1 SGHKS and CDR2 YYEKEE (reference sequence). This CDR3 comprises 16 residues. The CDR3 loop reads CASSRSREPYTDTQYF. In DNA form, the CDR3 reads TGTGCCAGCAGCCGCTCACGGGAGCCTTACACAGATACGCAGTATTTT.

The chain employs TRBV4-1 and TRBJ1-1, with 7 bases matching TRBD1. This CDR3 spans 18 amino acids. Germline V gene data show CDR1 as MGHRA and CDR2 as YSYEKL. V lost 0 bases to trimming and J lost 4 bases; unmatched junction nucleotides: 14. Written as DNA, the CDR3 is TGCGCCAGCAGCCAAGATCCGTCCTTACAGGGGCTCAGCACTGAAGCTTTCTTT. This sequence encodes CASSQDPSLQGLSTEAFF.

The DNA for the CDR3 is TGTGCCAGCAGTCAGTACCGACACAGTGAAAAACTGTTTTTT. Its protein is CASSQYRHSEKLFF. The gene calls are TRBV6-1 and TRBJ1-4; D uncertain. The germline V gene encodes CDR1 MNHNS and CDR2 SASEGT. This CDR3 has 14 residues. V gave up 5 bases and J gave up 7 bases, with 14 bases separating them.

The gene calls are TRBV10-3 and TRBJ2-1, with 13 nucleotides matching TRBD2. The J segment lost 5 bases and the V segment lost 5 bases, leaving 0 bases of the junction unmatched. The CDR3 consists of 14 residues. Germline-derived CDR1 and CDR2 are ENHRY and SYGVKD. CDR3 in DNA: TGTGCCATCAGTACTAGCGGGAGGGACAATGAGCAGTTCTTC. Protein: CAISTSGRDNEQFF.

This clone was counted once. V is TRBV27 and J is TRBJ1-2, with D possibly being TRBD1 (5 bases). Germline V CDR1 and CDR2: MNHEY, SMNVEV (reference sequence). This CDR3 comprises 13 residues. The germline V and J ends were trimmed by 5 bases and 0 bases, with 7 bases remaining between them. CDR3 nucleotides: TGTGCCAGCAGTCCAGGGTCTAACTATGGCTACACCTTC. It specifies CASSPGSNYGYTF.

The chain employs TRBV30 and TRBJ1-1; no firm D call. The ends were cut back, 5 bases at V and 0 bases at J, with 10 bases in the middle. The CDR3 runs to 13 residues. CDR1 is GTSNPN, CDR2 SVGIG, per germline (reference sequence). CDR3 coding DNA: TGTGCCTGGGCTGAACGGGTGAACACTGAAGCTTTCTTT. Encoded protein: CAWAERVNTEAFF.

The CDR3 DNA reads TGTGCCTGGAGAAACCAGGGGGATGGCTATGGCTACACCTTC. This translates into CAWRNQGDGYGYTF. The genes are TRBV30 and TRBJ1-2; 7 bases fit TRBD1. CDR1 GTSNPN and CDR2 SVGIG come from the germline V gene (reference sequence). The length of the CDR3 is 14 residues. Trimming removed 3 bases from V and 4 bases from J; junction bases left unmatched: 8.

This chain uses TRBV7-2 with TRBJ2-7; no clear D gene. The CDR3 runs to 12 residues. V lost 5 bases, J lost 9 bases, and 14 bases lay in between. Germline CDR1 reads SGHTA; CDR2 reads FQGNSA. The CDR3 DNA is TGTGCCAGCAGCCCCCCCCTCACCGGGCAGTACTTC. As protein: CASSPPLTGQYF.

The J gene is TRBJ2-5, the V gene TRBV19; 8 nucleotides match TRBD2. Germline trimming cut 6 bases from V and 7 bases from J; bases unmatched to any gene: 4. The length of the CDR3 is 12 residues. Germline lookup yields CDR1 LNHDA and CDR2 SQIVND (reference sequence). This CDR3 is CASRRGDGTQYF. CDR3 sequence (DNA): TGTGCCAGTAGGCGGGGGGACGGGACCCAGTACTTC.

This chain links TRBV29-1 with TRBJ2-3; 13 bases map to TRBD2. The J segment lost 3 bases and the V segment lost 1 base, leaving 10 bases of the junction unmatched. This CDR3 comprises 18 residues. Germline V gene data show CDR1 as SQVTM and CDR2 as ANQGSEA. CDR3 sequence reads: CSVEGGVTSGGPTDTQYF. CDR3 DNA: TGCAGCGTTGAAGGAGGGGTGACTAGCGGGGGGCCTACAGATACGCAGTATTTT.

V and J are TRBV5-1 and TRBJ2-2; 8 positions match TRBD2. Germline assignment: CDR1 SGHRS and CDR2 YFSETQ. V dropped 0 bases and J dropped 1; count of bases not matched to a gene: 2. The CDR3 contains 16 residues. The CDR3 spells CASSLGSGGNTGELFF. The CDR3 DNA reads as TGCGCCAGCAGCTTGGGGAGCGGGGGGAACACCGGGGAGCTGTTTTTT.

This chain uses TRBV29-1 with TRBJ2-1; 8 bases align to TRBD2. In germline, CDR1 is SQVTM, CDR2 ANQGSEA. The V segment lost 7 bases and the J segment 9 bases; nucleotides outside the gene matches: 11. This CDR3 spans 13 amino acids. The CDR3 loop is CSGTGTSEGEQFF. The CDR3 DNA reads TGCAGCGGCACCGGGACTAGTGAAGGTGAGCAGTTCTTC.